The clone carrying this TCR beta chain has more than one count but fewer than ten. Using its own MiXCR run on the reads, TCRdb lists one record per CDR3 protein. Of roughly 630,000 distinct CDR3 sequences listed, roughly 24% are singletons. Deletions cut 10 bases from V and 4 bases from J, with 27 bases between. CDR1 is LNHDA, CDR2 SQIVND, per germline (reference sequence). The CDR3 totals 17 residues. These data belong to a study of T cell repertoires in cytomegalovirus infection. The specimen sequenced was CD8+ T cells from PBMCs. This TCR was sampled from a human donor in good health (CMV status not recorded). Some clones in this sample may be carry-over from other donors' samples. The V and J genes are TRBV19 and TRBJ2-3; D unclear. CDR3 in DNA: TGTGCCACCTCCCTCGTGGGCCATGGATCGGGCGCAGATACGCAGTATTTT. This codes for CATSLVGHGSGADTQYF.